This record looks at one T cell receptor (beta chain) sequence and its context. The PCR employed 60 Vbeta primers together with 13 Jbeta primers. The method was immunoSEQ multiplex PCR; TCRdb's version includes in-frame clones alone and lacks a portion of them. The repertoire shows tens of thousands of clones; the top ten hold under 4%. This sample was included in a study of cytomegalovirus exposure and HLA in healthy donors. V lost 3 bases and J 4 bases, leaving 10 bases between the germline ends. Germline V CDR1 and CDR2: MDHEN, SYDVKM. The CDR3 runs 14 residues. The sequence derives from a female donor in good health and CMV-seropositive. The V call is TRBV28, the J call TRBJ1-5; unclear D gene. The source material was PBMCs. CDR3 region: CASSLIPVNQPQHF. Here the CDR3 DNA reads TGTGCCAGCAGTTTGATACCGGTAAATCAGCCCCAGCATTTT.